Listed below are T cell receptor beta chains from one sample, sequenced in a study of PD-L1 blockade in urothelial cancer. Assay used: immunoSEQ multiplex PCR; TCRdb lists only in-frame clones, some missing. The sample shows more than 60,000 clones, roughly 86% of them seen only once. This material consisted of PBMCs, taken around atezolizumab (anti-PD-L1) treatment. All receptors derive from a man aged 55 to 70 with urothelial cancer. Both conserved end residues are part of each CDR3. Fields, in order: D gene, clone size, V gene, J gene, CDR3 DNA, CDR3 protein. The D gene is left open where the match is weak. Size values are once, few and many counts, or a class for expanded clones, and some rows have none.

.,.,TRBV19,TRBJ1-5,TGTGCCAGTAGGCTCCTCCAGGGTGTTAATCAGCCCCAGCATTTT,CASRLLQGVNQPQHF
TRBD1,.,TRBV11-2,TRBJ1-2,TGTGCCAGCAGCTTCACCGGGACAGCTTATGGTGGCTACACCTTC,CASSFTGTAYGGYTF
.,.,TRBV30,TRBJ1-3,TGTGCCTGGAGGCAGGGTTTAAGGAATGGAAACACCATATATTTT,CAWRQGLRNGNTIYF
.,.,TRBV9,TRBJ1-2,TGTGCCAGCAGCGCCAACTGGAGGGCCCGCGGCTACACCTTC,CASSANWRARGYTF
.,.,TRBV7-3,TRBJ2-7,TGTGCCAGCAGCTCTAACAGGGAGGGGGAGCAGTACTTC,CASSSNREGEQYF
.,.,TRBV5-1,TRBJ1-4,TGCGCCAGCAGCTTGGCAGGGGCTAAAGCAACTAATGAAAAACTGTTTTTT,CASSLAGAKATNEKLFF
.,.,TRBV15,TRBJ1-2,TGTGCCACCAGGGCTGTAGGGGCTGGCTATGGCTACACCTTC,CATRAVGAGYGYTF
.,few,TRBV14,TRBJ1-2,TGTGCCAGCAGCCAAGACAGGGAGGGCTATGGCTACACCTTC,CASSQDREGYGYTF
TRBD1,.,TRBV19,TRBJ1-2,TGTGCCAGTAGTACCCTCACGACAGGGCTTGGTGGCTACACCTTC,CASSTLTTGLGGYTF
.,once,TRBV10-1,TRBJ2-7,TGCGCCAGCAGCAGAGCGGGCGGCGAGCAGTACTTC,CASSRAGGEQYF
TRBD1,.,TRBV5-1,TRBJ1-4,TGCGCCAGCAGCTTGGTGGGACAGGGGGTTAGTAATGAAAAACTGTTTTTT,CASSLVGQGVSNEKLFF
TRBD1,.,TRBV7-9,TRBJ2-1,TGTGCCATAAAACAGGGGATGGGTAGTGAGCAGTTCTTC,CAIKQGMGSEQFF
.,.,TRBV10-3,TRBJ1-1,TGTGCCATCAGACAGGGAATAATGAACACTGAAGCTTTCTTT,CAIRQGIMNTEAFF
TRBD1,.,TRBV6-5,TRBJ1-2,TGTGCCAGCAGTTCCGGGACAGGGGACTATCGCTACACCTTC,CASSSGTGDYRYTF
TRBD1,.,TRBV7-2,TRBJ1-5,TGTGCCAGCAGCTTATTCACAGGGGGGAACCAGCCCCAGCATTTT,CASSLFTGGNQPQHF
TRBD2,.,TRBV5-6,TRBJ2-7,TGTGCCAGCAGCCGAAGCGGGAGGGCCGGCGACAACGAGCAGTACTTC,CASSRSGRAGDNEQYF
TRBD2,.,TRBV7-2,TRBJ2-1,TGTGCCAGCAGCTTAGCATCTAGCGGGAGTAGCAATGAGCAGTTCTTC,CASSLASSGSSNEQFF
TRBD2,.,TRBV19,TRBJ2-1,TGTGCCAGTGGGGAGCTTGGAGCGGGGGTGGGTGAGCAGTTCTTC,CASGELGAGVGEQFF
TRBD1,.,TRBV7-9,TRBJ1-2,TGTGCCAGCAGCTCCAGGGGGCATGGCTACACCTTC,CASSSRGHGYTF
.,once,TRBV21-1,TRBJ2-7,TGTGCCAGCAAAGGGGCCGGGACAGGGCCGCGCGAGCAGTACTTC,CASKGAGTGPREQYF
TRBD1,few,TRBV11-3,TRBJ2-7,TGTGCCAGCAGCCCGGGACAGGGTCTCCACGAGCAGTACTTC,CASSPGQGLHEQYF
.,.,TRBV6-5,TRBJ1-3,TGTGCCAGCAGCTTAGGGGGAACTGGAAACACCATATATTTT,CASSLGGTGNTIYF
TRBD1,.,TRBV5-5,TRBJ1-3,TGTGCCAGCTCGAGAGAGGGGACAGGGGCTTTCTCTGGAAACACCATATATTTT,CASSREGTGAFSGNTIYF
.,.,TRBV7-2,TRBJ1-2,TGTGCCAGCAGCTTAACACAGGGTAACTATGGCTACACCTTC,CASSLTQGNYGYTF
TRBD2,once,TRBV6-1,TRBJ2-5,TGTGCCAGCCCTAGCGGGAGCCGGGAGACCCAGTACTTC,CASPSGSRETQYF
TRBD2,.,TRBV13,TRBJ2-7,TGTGCCAGCAGCTTAGGTGCTAGCGGCAACTACGAGCAGTACTTC,CASSLGASGNYEQYF
TRBD1,.,TRBV15,TRBJ2-3,TGTGCCACCAGCAGAGGCTCCGGGACAGGGACTGGAACAGATACGCAGTATTTT,CATSRGSGTGTGTDTQYF
.,.,TRBV7-8,TRBJ2-5,TGTGCCAGCAGCTTATTAATCGCGGGGCCCCAAGAGACCCAGTACTTC,CASSLLIAGPQETQYF
.,.,TRBV7-9,TRBJ1-2,TGTGCCAGCAGCTTCGGCAGGGCCAACTATGGCTACACCTTC,CASSFGRANYGYTF
.,.,TRBV18,TRBJ1-4,TGTGCCAGCCACGGGTCGGAGGCTAATGAAAAACTGTTTTTT,CASHGSEANEKLFF
TRBD2,.,TRBV5-6,TRBJ2-1,TGTGCCAGCAGCTGGATAGCGGGAGAAAACAATGAGCAGTTCTTC,CASSWIAGENNEQFF
.,.,TRBV5-6,TRBJ2-7,TGTGCCAGCAGCCCGACCCGACAGGGGAGGGGTTGGTACGAGCAGTACTTC,CASSPTRQGRGWYEQYF
.,.,TRBV14,TRBJ2-7,TGTGCCAGCAGCCAAGCTCCCTACGAGCAGTACTTC,CASSQAPYEQYF
TRBD1,.,TRBV5-1,TRBJ1-6,TGCGCCAGCAGCTGGGGTGACAGGGGTCTCAAGGAACACCTCCACTTT,CASSWGDRGLKEHLHF
.,.,TRBV5-4,TRBJ2-1,TGTGCCAGCAGCTCGTGGGGCAGCTCCTACAATGAGCAGTTCTTC,CASSSWGSSYNEQFF
.,.,TRBV7-9,TRBJ2-5,TGTGCCAGCAGCTTAGCGGGGACCCGGCAGGGGCGGGGGGAGACCCAGTACTTC,CASSLAGTRQGRGETQYF
.,once,TRBV11-2,TRBJ1-1,TGTGCCACTAAACCACAGGGCTACACTGAAGCTTTCTTT,CATKPQGYTEAFF
TRBD1,.,TRBV14,TRBJ2-2,TGTGCCAGCAGCCGTAGACAGGGGGTCACCGGGGAGCTGTTTTTT,CASSRRQGVTGELFF
.,.,TRBV7-7,TRBJ2-5,TGTGCTAGCAGCTTAGGAGCGCTACAAGAGACCCAGTACTTC,CASSLGALQETQYF
.,.,TRBV7-9,TRBJ1-2,TGTGCCAGCAGCTTCTGGGGAGACTATGGCTACACCTTC,CASSFWGDYGYTF
TRBD1,.,TRBV11-3,TRBJ1-4,TGTGCCAGCAGCTCCGGGACAGGCGACGAAAAACTGTTTTTT,CASSSGTGDEKLFF
TRBD2,.,TRBV29-1,TRBJ2-1,TGCAGCGGACGAATCGGCGGGAGGACTCCAGGTGAGCAGTTCTTC,CSGRIGGRTPGEQFF
.,.,TRBV2,TRBJ1-3,TGTGCCAGCAATCCGACAGGTGGAAACACCATATATTTT,CASNPTGGNTIYF
TRBD1,.,TRBV2,TRBJ1-6,TGTGCCAGCAGTGACTCCGGGACAGGGGGGAATTCACCCCTCCACTTT,CASSDSGTGGNSPLHF
TRBD1,.,TRBV2,TRBJ1-2,TGTGCCAGCAGACCCACCGGGACAGGGAACTATGGCTACACCTTC,CASRPTGTGNYGYTF
TRBD1,once,TRBV6-5,TRBJ2-7,TGTGCCAGCAGTTACGGACAGGGGGCGAGAACCTACGAGCAGTACTTC,CASSYGQGARTYEQYF
.,.,TRBV7-7,TRBJ2-3,TGTGCTAGCAGCCCCGGGACACTTGGGGATACGCAGTATTTT,CASSPGTLGDTQYF
TRBD1,.,TRBV10-3,TRBJ1-5,TGTGCCATCAGTGAGGACCAGGGGGCAGGCTATGGCAATCAGCCCCAGCATTTT,CAISEDQGAGYGNQPQHF
TRBD1,.,TRBV6-1,TRBJ1-2,TGTGCCAGCAGCCGGACAGGGCAATATGGCTACACCTTC,CASSRTGQYGYTF
TRBD1,.,TRBV28,TRBJ2-7,TGTGCCAGCAGTTTGGGACAGGGTTACGAGCAGTACTTC,CASSLGQGYEQYF
TRBD2,.,TRBV10-3,TRBJ2-4,TGTGCCATCAGTGAGTCTTTAGGACTAGATTCCAAAAACATTCAGTACTTC,CAISESLGLDSKNIQYF
TRBD1,.,TRBV5-1,TRBJ1-1,TGCGCCAGCAGCTTGGGACAGGGGGCGGACACTGAAGCTTTCTTT,CASSLGQGADTEAFF